This TCR beta chain was identified in a study of T cell repertoires in cytomegalovirus infection. Looking at the study overall: Indicated by public TCR beta signatures were CMV infection and matching HLA type.

Overall study findings and caveats: It was HLA-C-restricted CMV-specific TCR beta clonotypes that dominated the response ex vivo.

TCRdb passed the reads through MiXCR, listing each CDR3 protein once. The sample has around 260,000 distinct CDR3 sequences, 20% to 30% seen once; the top ten hold around 13%. Trimming took off 0 bases at V and 3 bases at J, with 5 bases between the two ends. Germline CDR1 reads SGHTA; CDR2 reads FQGNSA. This CDR3 has 14 residues. At least ten counts were recorded for this clonotype. Antigen unknown. The sequenced sample consisted of PBMCs. The V gene is TRBV7-2, the J gene TRBJ2-2; possible D gene TRBD1, 5 bases. This receptor was identified in a human donor in good health (CMV status not recorded). Some clones in this sample may be carry-over from other donors' samples. CDR3: CASSLARDTGELFF. CDR3 DNA sequence: TGTGCCAGCAGCTTAGCCAGGGACACCGGGGAGCTGTTTTTT.